This T cell receptor beta chain is drawn from a study of blood T cell repertoires in COVID-19 (dated by TCRdb to about 2020). For context, the study as a whole: Collaborator samples came from the United States, Italy and Spain and covered acute and convalescent phases of COVID-19. A de-identified subject ID, COVID-19 status, age in years and sex were almost always included in the sample metadata. The samples were drawn from the first 160 participants of the ongoing ImmuneRACE study and from over a thousand subjects provided by 6 global collaborators. Where available, HLA class I and class II types were obtained from metadata supplied by the sample provider rather than from assay-based typing. Subjects who had been exposed to COVID-19, were actively infected with it, or had recovered from it provided the deeply sampled blood TCRbeta repertoires that made up the dataset. The material from the prospective study consisted of cDNA or gDNA derived from T cells, B-cell-depleted T cells, or PBMCs. The repertoires were made available in a free public database intended to serve as a resource for research on the immune response to SARS-CoV-2. Here is what the overall study found, with its caveats: The quantity of clinical and demographic metadata differed by source and by participant and was supplied without curation.

TCRbeta CDR3 regions were amplified from genomic DNA by means of the immunoSEQ Assay, a bias-controlled multiplex PCR. On the authors' methods: Within the assay, amplification of reference gene primers was used to estimate how many nucleated cells each sample contained. To quantify the absolute abundance of each unique TCRbeta CDR3 rearrangement, sequence reads were collapsed and filtered. For each sample, productive Simpson clonality was calculated by taking the square root of Simpson's diversity index across productive rearrangements. TCRdb carries this immuneACCESS record with in-frame sequences only. Its versions omit some clonotypes, under half of them owing to an unresolved V gene in the studies checked, with the rest unexplained. That table gives V, J and clone size, and the DNA gave D and trimming. Within this sample are approximately 260,000 clones, with about 88% of them counted one time only. 2% to 2.5% of the sample rests with the top ten.

A remark on this clone: This clone's antigen is unknown. No much larger clone exists at a distance of one base, and base qualities are not known.

Another Seattle source contributed samples from volunteer blood donors who had recovered from COVID-19. The collaborating institutions used their own protocols to collect whole blood in K2EDTA tubes. Collaborator samples were shipped for TCRbeta analysis as frozen whole blood, isolated PBMCs, or DNA extracted from either sample type. CDR1 and CDR2 were assigned from the germline V gene as KGHDR and SFDVKD. From the cysteine through the phenylalanine, the CDR3 covers 12 amino acids. This entry keeps only the CDR3 DNA: 36 bases, framed from base 1. The V and J ends are trimmed by 7 bases and 6 bases, leaving 12 bases between them.

The sequencing sample was made of peripheral blood. This receptor chain uses TRBV24-1 and TRBJ2-7, with no confidently assigned D gene. The origin of this receptor is a woman between 40 and 50 years old who had recovered from COVID-19. The CDR3 protein sequence reads: CATSGTTGEQYF. The DNA is as follows: TGTGCCACCAGCGGAACTACCGGCGAGCAGTACTTC.